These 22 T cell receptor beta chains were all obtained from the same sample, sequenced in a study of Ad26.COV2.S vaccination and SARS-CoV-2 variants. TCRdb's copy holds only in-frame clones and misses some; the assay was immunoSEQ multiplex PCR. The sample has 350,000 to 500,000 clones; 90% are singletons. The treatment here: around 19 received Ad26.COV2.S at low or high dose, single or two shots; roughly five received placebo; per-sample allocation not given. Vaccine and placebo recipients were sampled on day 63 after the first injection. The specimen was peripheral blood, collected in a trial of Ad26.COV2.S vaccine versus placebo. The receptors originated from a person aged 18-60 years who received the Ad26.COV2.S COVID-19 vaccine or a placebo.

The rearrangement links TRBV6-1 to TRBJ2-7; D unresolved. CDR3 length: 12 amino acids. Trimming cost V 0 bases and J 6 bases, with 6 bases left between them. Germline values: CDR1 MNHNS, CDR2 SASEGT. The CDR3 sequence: CASSEAWGEQYF. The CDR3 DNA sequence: TGTGCCAGCAGTGAAGCATGGGGCGAGCAGTACTTC.

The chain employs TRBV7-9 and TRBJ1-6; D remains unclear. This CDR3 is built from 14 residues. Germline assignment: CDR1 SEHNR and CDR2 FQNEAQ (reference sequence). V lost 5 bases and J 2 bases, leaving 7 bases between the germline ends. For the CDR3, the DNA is TGTGCCAGCAGCCCAGTCACCTATAATTCACCCCTCCACTTT. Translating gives CASSPVTYNSPLHF.

The CDR3 is CASTPREGGYEQYF. Written as DNA, the CDR3 is TGTGCCAGCACCCCCCGGGAGGGAGGCTACGAGCAGTACTTC. The J gene is TRBJ2-7, the V gene TRBV28; 8 bases fit TRBD2. Germline V gene sequence: CDR1 MDHEN, CDR2 SYDVKM. The length of the CDR3 is 14 residues. V shed 7 bases and J 3 bases; nucleotides not matched to a gene: 8.

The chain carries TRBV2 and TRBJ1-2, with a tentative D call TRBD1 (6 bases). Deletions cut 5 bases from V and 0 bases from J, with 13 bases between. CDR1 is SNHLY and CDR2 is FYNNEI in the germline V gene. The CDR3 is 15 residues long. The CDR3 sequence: CASSLWTATNYGYTF. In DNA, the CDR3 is TGTGCCAGCAGTTTATGGACAGCCACTAACTATGGCTACACCTTC.

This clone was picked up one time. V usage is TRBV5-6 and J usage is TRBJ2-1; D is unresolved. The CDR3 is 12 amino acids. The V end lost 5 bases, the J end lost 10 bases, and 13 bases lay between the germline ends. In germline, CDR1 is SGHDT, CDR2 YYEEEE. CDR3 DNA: TGTGCCAGCAGTCAACTCAGCTTCGAGCAGTTCTTC. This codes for CASSQLSFEQFF. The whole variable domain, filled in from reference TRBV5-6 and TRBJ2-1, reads DAGVTQSPTHLIKTRGQQVTLRCSPKSGHDTVSWYQQALGQGPQFIFQYYEEEERQRGNFPDRFSGHQFPNYSSELNVNALLLGDSALYLCASSQLSFEQFFGPGTRLTVL.

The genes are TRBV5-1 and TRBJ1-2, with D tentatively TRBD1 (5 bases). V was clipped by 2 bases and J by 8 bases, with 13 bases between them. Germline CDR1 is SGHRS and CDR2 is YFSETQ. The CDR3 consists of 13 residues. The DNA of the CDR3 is TGCGCCAGCAGCTTCCAGGGCAGGGAAGGCTACACCTTC. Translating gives CASSFQGREGYTF.

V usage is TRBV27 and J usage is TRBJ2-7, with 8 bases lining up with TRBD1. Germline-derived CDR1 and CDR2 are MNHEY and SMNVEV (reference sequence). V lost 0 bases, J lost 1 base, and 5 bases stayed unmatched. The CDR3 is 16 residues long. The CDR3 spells CASSLSAGGLSYEQYF. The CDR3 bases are TGTGCCAGCAGTTTATCGGCAGGGGGCCTTTCCTACGAGCAGTACTTC.

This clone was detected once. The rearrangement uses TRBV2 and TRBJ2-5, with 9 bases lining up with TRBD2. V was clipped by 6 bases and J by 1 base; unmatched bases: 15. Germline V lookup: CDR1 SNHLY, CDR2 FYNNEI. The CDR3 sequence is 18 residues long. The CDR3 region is CASSRLRVGLASQETQYF. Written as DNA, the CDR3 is TGTGCCAGCAGCCGTCTCAGGGTCGGACTAGCGTCCCAAGAGACCCAGTACTTC. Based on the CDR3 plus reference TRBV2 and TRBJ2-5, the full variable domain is EPEVTQTPSHQVTQMGQEVILRCVPISNHLYFYWYRQILGQKVEFLVSFYNNEISEKSEIFDDQFSVERPDGSNFTLKIRSTKLEDSAMYFCASSRLRVGLASQETQYFGPGTRLLVL.

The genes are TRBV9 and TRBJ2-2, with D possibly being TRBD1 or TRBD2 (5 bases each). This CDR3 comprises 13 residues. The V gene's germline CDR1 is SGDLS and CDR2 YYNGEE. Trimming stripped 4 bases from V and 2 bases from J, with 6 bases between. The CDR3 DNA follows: TGTGCCAGCAGCCGGGACAACACCGGGGAGCTGTTTTTT. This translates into CASSRDNTGELFF.

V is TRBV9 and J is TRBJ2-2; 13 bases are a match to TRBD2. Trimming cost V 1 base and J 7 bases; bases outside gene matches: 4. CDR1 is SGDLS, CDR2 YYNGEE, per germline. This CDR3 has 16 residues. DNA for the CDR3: TGTGCCAGCAGCGTAAGGACTAGCGGGAGTGTCGGGGAGCTGTTTTTT. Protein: CASSVRTSGSVGELFF. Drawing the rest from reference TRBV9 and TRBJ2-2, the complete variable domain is DSGVTQTPKHLITATGQRVTLRCSPRSGDLSVYWYQQSLDQGLQFLIQYYNGEERAKGNILERFSAQQFPDLHSELNLSSLELGDSALYFCASSVRTSGSVGELFFGEGSRLTVL.

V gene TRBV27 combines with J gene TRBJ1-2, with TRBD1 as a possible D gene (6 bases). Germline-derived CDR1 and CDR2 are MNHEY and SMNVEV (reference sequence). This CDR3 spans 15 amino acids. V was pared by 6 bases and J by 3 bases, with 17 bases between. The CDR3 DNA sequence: TGTGCCAGCAGAAAAGGGACAAGCCATTACTATGGCTACACCTTC. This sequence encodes CASRKGTSHYYGYTF.

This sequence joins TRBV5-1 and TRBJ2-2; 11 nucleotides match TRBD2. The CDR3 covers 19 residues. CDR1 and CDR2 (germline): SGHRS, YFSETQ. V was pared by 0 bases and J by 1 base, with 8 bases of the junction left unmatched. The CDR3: CASSLAMLGLAENTGELFF. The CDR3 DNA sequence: TGCGCCAGCAGCTTGGCCATGTTGGGACTAGCGGAGAACACCGGGGAGCTGTTTTTT.

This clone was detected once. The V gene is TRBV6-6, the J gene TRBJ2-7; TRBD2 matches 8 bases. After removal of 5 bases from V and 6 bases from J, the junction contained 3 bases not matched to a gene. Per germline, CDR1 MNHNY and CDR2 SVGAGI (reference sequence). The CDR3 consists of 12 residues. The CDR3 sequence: CASSGGGLEQYF. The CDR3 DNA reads TGTGCCAGCAGTGGCGGGGGGCTCGAGCAGTACTTC.

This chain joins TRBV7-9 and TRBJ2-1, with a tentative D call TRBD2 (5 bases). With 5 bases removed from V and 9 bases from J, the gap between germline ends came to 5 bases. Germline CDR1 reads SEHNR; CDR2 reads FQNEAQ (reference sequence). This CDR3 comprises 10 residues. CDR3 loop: CASSRGEQFF. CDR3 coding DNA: TGTGCCAGCAGCCGGGGTGAGCAGTTCTTC. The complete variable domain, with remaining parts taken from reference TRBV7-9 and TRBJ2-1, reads DTGVSQNPRHKITKRGQNVTFRCDPISEHNRLYWYRQTLGQGPEFLTYFQNEAQLEKSRLLSDRFSAERPKGSFSTLEIQRTEQGDSAMYLCASSRGEQFFGPGTRLTVL.

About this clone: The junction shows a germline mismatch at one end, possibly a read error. This chain's CDR3 is CARSPGGGMNTEAFF. DNA for the CDR3: TGCGCCCGCAGCCCCGGGGGGGGGATGAACACTGAAGCTTTCTTT. The chain is built from TRBV4-1 and TRBJ1-1; maybe TRBD1 (5 bases). The CDR3 has 15 amino acids. Per the germline V gene, CDR1 is MGHRA and CDR2 is YSYEKL.

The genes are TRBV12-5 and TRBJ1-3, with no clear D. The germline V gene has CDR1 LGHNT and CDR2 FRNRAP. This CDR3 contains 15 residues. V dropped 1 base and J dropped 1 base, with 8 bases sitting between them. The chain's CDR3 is CASGLGTASGNTIYF. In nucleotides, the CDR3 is TGTGCTAGTGGTTTGGGCACCGCATCTGGAAACACCATATATTTT.

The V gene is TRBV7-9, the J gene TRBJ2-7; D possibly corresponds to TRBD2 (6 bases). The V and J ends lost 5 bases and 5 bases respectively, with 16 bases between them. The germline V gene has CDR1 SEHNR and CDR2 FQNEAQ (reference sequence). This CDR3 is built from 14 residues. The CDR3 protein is CASSPPVEGNEQYF. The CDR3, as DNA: TGTGCCAGCAGCCCCCCGGTGGAGGGGAACGAGCAGTACTTC. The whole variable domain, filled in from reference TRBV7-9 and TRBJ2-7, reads DTGVSQNPRHKITKRGQNVTFRCDPISEHNRLYWYRQTLGQGPEFLTYFQNEAQLEKSRLLSDRFSAERPKGSFSTLEIQRTEQGDSAMYLCASSPPVEGNEQYFGPGTRLTVT.

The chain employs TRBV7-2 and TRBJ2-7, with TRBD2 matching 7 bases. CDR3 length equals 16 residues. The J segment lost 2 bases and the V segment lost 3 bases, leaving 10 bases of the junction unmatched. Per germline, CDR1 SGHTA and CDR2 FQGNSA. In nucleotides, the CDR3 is TGTGCCAGCAGCTTGAGTATCGCGGGAGACACCTACGAGCAGTACTTC. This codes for CASSLSIAGDTYEQYF.

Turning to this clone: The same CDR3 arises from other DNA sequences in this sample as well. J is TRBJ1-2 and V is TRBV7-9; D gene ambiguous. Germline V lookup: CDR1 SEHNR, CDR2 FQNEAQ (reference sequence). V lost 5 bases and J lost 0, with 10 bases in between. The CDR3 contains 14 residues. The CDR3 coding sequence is TGTGCCAGCAGCCCGACCAATACTAACTATGGCTACACCTTC. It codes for CASSPTNTNYGYTF.

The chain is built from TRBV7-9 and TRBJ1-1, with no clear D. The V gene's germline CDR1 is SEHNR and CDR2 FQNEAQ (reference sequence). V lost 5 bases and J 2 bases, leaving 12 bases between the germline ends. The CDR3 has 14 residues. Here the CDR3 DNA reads TGTGCCAGCAGCCCCATCCGGGAAAACACTGAAGCTTTCTTT. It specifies CASSPIRENTEAFF.

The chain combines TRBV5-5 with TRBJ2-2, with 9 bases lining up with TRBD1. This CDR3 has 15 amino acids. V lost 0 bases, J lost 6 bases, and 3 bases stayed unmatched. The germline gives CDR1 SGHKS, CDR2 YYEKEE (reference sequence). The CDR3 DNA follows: TGTGCCAGCAGCTTGGTGGGACAGGGTTCCGGGGAGCTGTTTTTT. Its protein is CASSLVGQGSGELFF.

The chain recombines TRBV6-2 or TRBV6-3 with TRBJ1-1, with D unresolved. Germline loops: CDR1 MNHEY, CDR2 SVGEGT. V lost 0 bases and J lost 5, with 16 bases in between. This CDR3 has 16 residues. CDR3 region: CASSYSSWQDRTEAFF. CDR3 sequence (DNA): TGTGCCAGCAGTTACTCGAGCTGGCAGGATCGGACTGAAGCTTTCTTT.